A selection of T cell receptor beta chains follows, all from one sample in a study of cytomegalovirus exposure and HLA in healthy donors. Sequencing was performed with immunoSEQ multiplex PCR; in TCRdb, only in-frame clones are kept and a portion is missing. Altogether roughly 170,000 clones are present, 84% being singletons, with the ten largest covering about 4.9%. Sequences were obtained from PBMCs. These receptor sequences come from a man younger than 35 in good health and CMV-seronegative. Each CDR3 is given with its conserved first and last residue. Each record gives: clone size, D gene, V gene, J gene, CDR3 protein, CDR3 DNA. A D gene is named only where the DNA matches it firmly. Size values are once, few and many counts, or a class for expanded clones, and some rows have none.

.,TRBD2,TRBV6-5,TRBJ2-3,CASTTSGFTDTQYF,TGTGCCAGCACGACTAGCGGATTCACAGATACGCAGTATTTT
.,.,TRBV7-9,TRBJ2-7,CASSLTGNEQYF,TGTGCCAGCAGCTTAACAGGTAACGAGCAGTACTTC
.,.,TRBV6-1,TRBJ2-7,CASTWRDPSYEQYF,TGTGCCAGCACTTGGAGGGACCCGTCCTACGAGCAGTACTTC
.,TRBD2,TRBV7-3,TRBJ2-3,CASSSASGGTDTQYF,TGTGCCAGCAGCTCGGCTAGCGGGGGCACAGATACGCAGTATTTT
few,.,TRBV28,TRBJ1-5,CASSQEQPQHF,TGTGCCAGCAGTCAGGAACAGCCCCAGCATTTT
.,TRBD1,TRBV7-8,TRBJ1-2,CASSLFPGGTLINYGYTF,TGTGCCAGCAGCTTATTCCCAGGGGGCACTCTCATTAACTATGGCTACACCTTC
.,.,TRBV19,TRBJ2-2,CASSGRGNTGELFF,TGTGCCAGTAGTGGCAGGGGGAACACCGGGGAGCTGTTTTTT
.,TRBD1,TRBV6-5,TRBJ2-5,CASSYQLRQGRETQYF,TGTGCCAGCAGTTACCAACTCAGACAGGGTCGTGAGACCCAGTACTTC
.,.,TRBV7-9,TRBJ2-1,CASSLSDNEQFF,TGTGCCAGCAGCCTTAGCGACAATGAGCAGTTCTTC
.,TRBD1,TRBV5-1,TRBJ1-1,CASSLVGQGAEAFF,TGCGCCAGCAGCTTGGTCGGACAGGGCGCTGAAGCTTTCTTT
.,.,TRBV30,TRBJ1-2,CAWSVQMNYGYTF,TGTGCCTGGAGTGTACAAATGAACTATGGCTACACCTTC
.,.,TRBV28,TRBJ2-7,CASSSRPQGLTFYEQYF,TGTGCCAGCAGTTCTCGGCCTCAGGGTCTAACCTTCTACGAGCAGTACTTC
.,TRBD2,TRBV6-5,TRBJ2-7,CASSYSTSGGGYEQYF,TGTGCCAGCAGTTACTCAACTAGCGGGGGGGGATACGAGCAGTACTTC
.,.,TRBV7-9,TRBJ1-1,CASSFGTSAFF,TGTGCCAGCAGCTTCGGGACTTCAGCTTTCTTT
.,TRBD2,TRBV7-8,TRBJ2-5,CASSLGTSGETQYF,TGTGCCAGCAGCCTCGGGACTAGCGGCGAGACCCAGTACTTC
.,.,TRBV27,TRBJ2-7,CASSLNRVDEQYF,TGTGCCAGCAGTTTGAACAGAGTCGACGAGCAGTACTTC
.,.,TRBV10-3,TRBJ2-7,CAISESGTLYEQYF,TGTGCCATCAGCGAGTCTGGGACTCTCTACGAGCAGTACTTC